The rows below give T cell receptor beta chains drawn from one sample of a study of T cells expressing NK-cell markers. From its re-call of the 5' RACE reads, TCRdb lists each CDR3 protein once, without DNA. The sample table includes 500,000 or so distinct CDR3 sequences. The sequenced sample was blood T cells: a sorted CD56 or NKG2C T cell subset, CD4+ or CD8+ T cells, or bulk PBMC T cells (not recorded which). The receptors shown here come from a man aged 18 to 30 in good health. CDR3s include the opening cysteine and the closing phenylalanine or tryptophan.

V gene,J gene,CDR3 protein
TRBV28,TRBJ1-2,CASSLAEIYYGYTF
TRBV24-1,TRBJ2-1,CATSGATYNEQFF
TRBV6-1,TRBJ1-1,CASSEGMGMDTEAFF
TRBV7-2,TRBJ2-2,CASSLITTNTGELFF
TRBV20-1,TRBJ2-7,CSAEGGGYEQYF
TRBV5-1,TRBJ2-5,CASSLERGLRVKETQYF
TRBV4-3,TRBJ2-5,CASSQGLQGQETQYF
TRBV2,TRBJ2-7,CASTEAGEYEQYF
TRBV7-2,TRBJ2-7,CASSSTSGGTFEQYF
TRBV5-1,TRBJ2-3,CASSRTGGNPSTDTQYF
TRBV5-5,TRBJ2-1,CASSPNQGYYNEQFF
TRBV3-1,TRBJ2-7,CASSHSPYEQYF
TRBV28,TRBJ1-4,CASSSAGANEKLFF
TRBV20-1,TRBJ2-7,CSARDVASGSLSYEQYF
TRBV5-1,TRBJ2-5,CASSLSAGGPQETQYF
TRBV19,TRBJ1-1,CASRRSPVTGRNTEAFF
TRBV30,TRBJ2-1,CACKREARTYNEQFF
TRBV6-5,TRBJ1-2,CASSSKTDPYGYTF
TRBV24-1,TRBJ2-5,CATSGGTSGNRLETQYF
TRBV29-1,TRBJ2-7,CSALGSWLPYEQYF
TRBV12-3/TRBV12-4,TRBJ2-1,CASSLALDRGNEQFF
TRBV18,TRBJ2-2,CASSPQRGTGELFF
TRBV14,TRBJ1-2,CASSQDRWAVYGYTF
TRBV7-9,TRBJ1-4,CASSSSDRGKNEKLFF
TRBV9,TRBJ2-5,CASSPRAGEEETQYF
TRBV7-2,TRBJ2-3,CASSSDRNVDTQYF
TRBV29-1,TRBJ2-5,CSVEVGSTQYF
TRBV11-2,TRBJ2-5,CASSGEVVGSIQGTQYF
TRBV7-2,TRBJ1-2,CASSLFLGTPNYGYTF
TRBV24-1,TRBJ2-7,CATSDFVYGWRSYEQYF